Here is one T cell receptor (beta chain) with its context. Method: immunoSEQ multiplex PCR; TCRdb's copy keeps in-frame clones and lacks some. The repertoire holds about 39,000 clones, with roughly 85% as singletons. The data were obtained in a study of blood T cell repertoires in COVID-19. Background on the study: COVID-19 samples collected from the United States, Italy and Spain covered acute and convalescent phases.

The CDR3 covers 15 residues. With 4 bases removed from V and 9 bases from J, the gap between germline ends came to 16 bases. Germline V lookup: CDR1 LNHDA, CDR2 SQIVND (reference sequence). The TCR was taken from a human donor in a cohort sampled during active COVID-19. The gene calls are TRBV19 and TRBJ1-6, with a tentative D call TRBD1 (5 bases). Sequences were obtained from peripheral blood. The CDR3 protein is CASSTTSGRGSPLHF. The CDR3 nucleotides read TGTGCCAGTAGTACCACCTCCGGAAGGGGTTCACCCCTCCACTTT.